The clone carrying this T cell receptor (beta chain) was detected a few times. This entry is derived from a study of blood T cell repertoires in COVID-19. The overall study: The United States, Italy and Spain were the sources of the acute and convalescent COVID-19 samples. T cells, B-cell-depleted T cells, or PBMCs supplied cDNA or gDNA.

Original processing notes: Quantification of nucleated cells was approximated via reference gene primer amplification. The assay was immunoSEQ multiplex PCR, and TCRdb's table has in-frame clones only and misses some. V and J calls and clone size are given by that table; D and trimming were obtained from the DNA. The table has around 300,000 clones, around 90% seen once; the top ten hold roughly 9%. The germline V gene has CDR1 MNHEY and CDR2 SMNVEV (reference sequence). Trimming pared 3 bases from V and 6 bases from J, leaving 6 bases between. The length of the CDR3 is 13 residues. This TCR came from a man between 18 and 29 years old with active or convalescent COVID-19. Sample: peripheral blood. The gene calls are TRBV27 and TRBJ1-6, with unresolved D. As DNA, the CDR3 is TGTGCCAGCAGTTTGGGGAGTAATTCACCCCTCCACTTT. It specifies CASSLGSNSPLHF.